A single sample gave rise to the 27 T cell receptor beta chains below, sequenced in a study of Graves' ophthalmopathy and Graves' hyperthyroidism. RNA transcripts provided the template for amplifying TCR beta CDR3 regions. The library came from an HTBI-primed first-round RT-PCR and a second-round multiplex PCR. TCRdb used MiXCR to reprocess the multiplex PCR reads, holding one entry per CDR3 protein. This sample has a few hundred thousand distinct CDR3 sequences, with under 40% found just once. Sequences were obtained from peripheral blood or thyroid tissue (not recorded which). The receptors were sampled from an adult man with Graves' hyperthyroidism.

CDR3 in DNA: TGCGCCAGCAGCCAAGAAATTGGACAGTTCCTCTCGTCCTACGAGCAGTACTTC. This gives the protein CASSQEIGQFLSSYEQYF. The chain links TRBV4-1 to TRBJ2-7, with TRBD1 as a possible D gene (6 bases). Trimming removed 0 bases at V and 1 base at J, with 19 bases between. The CDR3 sequence is 18 residues long. Per germline, CDR1 MGHRA and CDR2 YSYEKL.

This clonotype has a handful of counts. The chain carries TRBV3-1 and TRBJ1-4; D is unresolved. Germline V gives CDR1 LGHDT, CDR2 YNNKEL (reference sequence). The CDR3 is 14 amino acids. Trimming took off 6 bases at V and 0 bases at J, with 8 bases between the two ends. CDR3 bases: TGTGCCAGCAGGGAGGGCTCAACTAATGAAAAACTGTTTTTT. It is translated as CASREGSTNEKLFF.

The chain links TRBV7-8 to TRBJ2-3, with TRBD1 as a possible D gene (6 bases). Trimming pared 4 bases from V and 2 bases from J, leaving 10 bases between. Per germline, CDR1 SGHVS and CDR2 FQNEAQ. This CDR3 spans 14 amino acids. CDR3 residues: CASSSGHNTDTQYF. The CDR3 bases are TGTGCCAGCAGCTCGGGACACAACACAGATACGCAGTATTTT.

This clonotype is a singleton in its sample. The chain couples TRBV29-1 to TRBJ1-1; possibly TRBD1 for D (6 bases). Deletions cut 0 bases from V and 0 bases from J, with 11 bases between. Germline-derived CDR1 and CDR2 are SQVTM and ANQGSEA. The CDR3 has 15 amino acids. The CDR3: CSVEDRAGVNTEAFF. The CDR3 DNA sequence: TGCAGCGTTGAAGATCGGGCAGGGGTGAACACTGAAGCTTTCTTT.

This clonotype was seen at least ten times. This could be a read error, since a much larger clone is one nucleotide away. The rearrangement uses TRBV20-1 and TRBJ1-1; D is uncertain. Trimming cost V 6 bases and J 4 bases, with 15 bases left between them. The V gene's germline CDR1 is DFQATT and CDR2 SNEGSKA (reference sequence). The CDR3 runs to 13 residues. The CDR3 protein is CSASVNMSTEAFF. CDR3 DNA: TGCAGTGCAAGTGTGAATATGAGCACTGAAGCTTTCTTT.

This clonotype has ten or more counts. The genes are TRBV7-8 and TRBJ2-6; 9 positions match TRBD1. The CDR3 extends over 19 amino acids. In germline, CDR1 is SGHVS, CDR2 FQNEAQ. Losses at the gene ends were 1 base for V and 2 bases for J; bases not matched to a gene: 9. The CDR3 sequence: CASSLVGPGQGAGANVLTF. CDR3 sequence (DNA): TGTGCCAGCAGCTTAGTAGGCCCGGGACAGGGAGCTGGGGCCAACGTCCTGACTTTC.

The table lists this clonotype with a few counts. This chain joins TRBV11-2 and TRBJ2-5, with D maybe TRBD2 (6 bases). V was shortened by 5 bases and J by 5 bases, with 9 bases between the two germline ends. The germline V gene has CDR1 SGHAT and CDR2 FQNNGV. The CDR3 consists of 12 residues. The CDR3 region is CASSRGTETQYF. The CDR3 DNA sequence: TGTGCCAGCAGCCGGGGGACGGAGACCCAGTACTTC. Full variable domain (remainder filled in from reference TRBV11-2 and TRBJ2-5): EAGVAQSPRYKIIEKRQSVAFWCNPISGHATLYWYQQILGQGPKLLIQFQNNGVVDDSQLPKDRFSAERLKGVDSTLKIQPAKLEDSAVYLCASSRGTETQYFGPGTRLLVL.

This chain links TRBV29-1 with TRBJ1-4; a weak D match, TRBD1 (6 bases). Germline CDR1 SQVTM, CDR2 ANQGSEA. This CDR3 has 14 amino acids. The V and J ends lost 2 bases and 4 bases respectively, with 11 bases between them. For the CDR3, the DNA is TGCAGCGTTGAAACGGGGGCGGGTAATGAAAAACTGTTTTTT. Translating gives CSVETGAGNEKLFF.

This clonotype was seen repeatedly, ten times or more. The rearrangement joins TRBV6-1 to TRBJ2-7; 8 bases map to TRBD2. V was clipped by 1 base and J by 5 bases; unmatched bases: 4. The CDR3 runs to 14 residues. CDR1 is MNHNS and CDR2 is SASEGT in the germline V gene. The CDR3 DNA is TGTGCCAGCAGTGAAGTCGGGGGGGACGACGAGCAGTACTTC. Translation gives CASSEVGGDDEQYF.

The chain recombines TRBV25-1 with TRBJ1-4, with 8 nucleotides matching TRBD1. In germline, CDR1 is MGHDK, CDR2 SYGVNS. The ends lost 3 bases at V and 7 bases at J; junction bases unmatched: 10. The CDR3 runs to 16 residues. The CDR3 sequence is CASSDSTGQGGEKLFF. CDR3 coding DNA: TGTGCCAGCAGTGACTCTACCGGACAGGGTGGTGAAAAACTGTTTTTT.

This clonotype is a singleton in its sample. At one end, the junction sequence differs from germline, possibly due to a read error. The chain recombines TRBV10-3 with TRBJ2-2; 7 bases are a match to TRBD1. This CDR3 is built from 14 residues. Germline loops: CDR1 ENHRY, CDR2 SYGVKD. The CDR3 DNA reads as TGTGCCACCGGAGGACAGGACAACACCGGGGAGCTGTCTTGG. This codes for CATGGQDNTGELSW.

This clonotype came up many times. This CDR3 is CASSQATGNEQYF. CDR3 nucleotide sequence: TGTGCCAGCAGCCAAGCGACAGGGAACGAGCAGTACTTC. The chain has TRBV7-6 and TRBJ2-7; 7 bases are shared with TRBD1. Germline V gene sequence: CDR1 SGHVS, CDR2 FNYEAQ. This CDR3 contains 13 residues. V shed 5 bases and J 5 bases; nucleotides not matched to a gene: 6.

Only a few counts were recorded for this clonotype. The chain links TRBV7-8 to TRBJ2-2, with D perhaps assigned TRBD1 or TRBD2 (5 bases each). Germline lookup yields CDR1 SGHVS and CDR2 FQNEAQ. The CDR3 covers 14 residues. Trimming took off 6 bases at V and 6 bases at J, with 14 bases between the two ends. The CDR3: CASSERRDAGELFF. For the CDR3, the DNA is TGTGCCAGCAGTGAGAGAAGGGACGCCGGGGAGCTGTTTTTT. The complete variable domain, with remaining parts taken from reference TRBV7-8 and TRBJ2-2, reads GAGVSQSPRYKVAKRGQDVALRCDPISGHVSLFWYQQALGQGPEFLTYFQNEAQLDKSGLPSDRFFAERPEGSVSTLKIQRTQQEDSAVYLCASSERRDAGELFFGEGSRLTVL.

The chain joins TRBV7-9 to TRBJ2-7, with 9 bases aligning to TRBD1. With 3 bases clipped from V and 5 bases from J, the junction kept 5 bases outside the gene matches. The CDR3 runs 14 residues. Germline V lookup: CDR1 SEHNR, CDR2 FQNEAQ (reference sequence). The CDR3 here is CASSFRDRDDEQYF. In DNA form, the CDR3 reads TGTGCCAGCAGCTTCCGGGACAGGGATGACGAGCAGTACTTC.

Details on this clonotype: A much larger clone differs by one base, so this may be a read error. The CDR3 does not end in the conserved phenylalanine or tryptophan, so this is likely a read error. The V and J genes are TRBV5-6 and TRBJ1-5; D not resolved. The V end lost 6 bases, the J end lost 4 bases, and 11 bases lay between the germline ends. The CDR3 spans 13 residues. Looked up from germline, CDR1 is SGHDT and CDR2 is YYEEEE. The CDR3 bases are TGTGCCAGCACCCTCGGCGGAAATCAGCCCCAGCATTCT. Translated: CASTLGGNQPQHS.

In its sample, this clonotype was seen many times. The J gene is TRBJ2-7, the V gene TRBV12-3 or TRBV12-4, with 9 bases identical to TRBD1. This CDR3 has 16 residues. Trimming cost V 3 bases and J 3 bases; bases outside gene matches: 9. CDR3 loop: CASSFRGTGKNYEQYF. CDR3 DNA: TGTGCCAGCAGTTTCAGGGGGACAGGGAAGAACTACGAGCAGTACTTC.

This clonotype was seen at least ten times. Relative to the germline gene, one junction end is altered; a read error may explain this. The chain links TRBV20-1 to TRBJ2-7; 8 bases match TRBD1. The CDR3 runs 12 residues. CDR1 and CDR2 (germline): DFQATT, SNEGSKA (reference sequence). CDR3 nucleotides: TGCAGTGCTAGGGCCTCCGGGACAGGACACACCTTC. Translated: CSARASGTGHTF.

This clonotype was seen a handful of times. With a much larger clone just one base away, this may be a read error. The chain combines TRBV5-4 with TRBJ2-5; D is possibly TRBD1 or TRBD2 (6 bases each). Looked up from germline, CDR1 is SGHNT and CDR2 is YYREEE (reference sequence). The CDR3 has 12 amino acids. Here the CDR3 reads CVWGARAETQHF. CDR3 DNA: TGTGTTTGGGGGGCGCGTGCTGAGACCCAGCACTTC.

This clonotype was observed many times. The chain links TRBV12-3 or TRBV12-4 to TRBJ1-5, with D perhaps TRBD1 (6 bases). The CDR3 spans 15 residues. Trimming removed 6 bases at V and 9 bases at J, with 21 bases between. The CDR3 loop is CASRASTGWLWPQHF. CDR3 in DNA: TGTGCCAGCAGGGCCAGTACAGGGTGGCTATGGCCCCAGCATTTT.

This clonotype was recorded many times. CDR3 region: CASSMDRGGNYGYTF. The CDR3 region has the DNA TGTGCCAGTAGTATGGATCGTGGGGGTAACTATGGCTACACCTTC. This chain connects TRBV19 to TRBJ1-2, with D possibly TRBD1 on 5 matching bases. The ends were cut back, 3 bases at V and 1 base at J, with 12 bases in the middle. The CDR3 loop spans 15 amino acids. CDR1 and CDR2 from the germline V gene are LNHDA and SQIVND (reference sequence).

As regards this clonotype: A much bigger clone sits one base away, suggesting this may be a read error. The chain joins TRBV6-1 to TRBJ1-2; D not certain. Germline CDR1 is MNHNS and CDR2 is SASEGT. The CDR3 spans 11 residues. V shed 2 bases and J shed 8 bases, with 6 bases lying between them. As DNA, the CDR3 is TGTGCCAGCAGTGAAAGGATGGGCTACACCTTC. Translated, it gives CASSERMGYTF.

This clonotype was observed at least ten times. The genes are TRBV29-1 and TRBJ2-5; the D call may be TRBD1 or TRBD2 (7 bases each). CDR1 and CDR2 (germline): SQVTM, ANQGSEA. The CDR3 spans 16 residues. V was pared by 7 bases and J by 5 bases, with 26 bases between. The CDR3 region has the DNA TGCAGCGGTGCAGGGGGGGCGCAGGAGCGCTACGAGACCCAGTACTTC. This sequence encodes CSGAGGAQERYETQYF.

This clonotype was recorded many times. The genes are TRBV2 and TRBJ2-2, with D hard to call. The germline gives CDR1 SNHLY, CDR2 FYNNEI. V was cut by 4 bases and J by 7 bases, with 4 bases left in between. The CDR3 runs 11 residues. The DNA for the CDR3 is TGTGCCAGCAGTGCGGTCGGGGAGCTGTTTTTT. Protein: CASSAVGELFF.

The chain uses TRBV29-1 and TRBJ2-5; possible D gene TRBD1, 5 bases. Germline V gene data show CDR1 as SQVTM and CDR2 as ANQGSEA. V was shortened by 7 bases and J by 2 bases, with 8 bases between the two germline ends. There are 11 residues in the CDR3. The CDR3 spells CSGAGQETQYF. CDR3 sequence (DNA): TGCAGCGGGGCAGGGCAAGAGACCCAGTACTTC.

The chain recombines TRBV2 with TRBJ1-1; TRBD1 might be the D (5 bases). The CDR3 covers 13 residues. CDR1 is SNHLY, CDR2 FYNNEI, per germline. V lost 4 bases, J lost 4 bases, and 10 bases lay in between. CDR3 bases: TGTGCCAGCAGTGGACAGCCGAGCACTGAAGCTTTCTTT. This codes for CASSGQPSTEAFF. The whole variable domain, filled in from reference TRBV2 and TRBJ1-1, reads EPEVTQTPSHQVTQMGQEVILRCVPISNHLYFYWYRQILGQKVEFLVSFYNNEISEKSEIFDDQFSVERPDGSNFTLKIRSTKLEDSAMYFCASSGQPSTEAFFGQGTRLTVV.

This clonotype was found a few times. The gene calls are TRBV9 and TRBJ1-1; maybe TRBD1 (5 bases). Germline loops: CDR1 SGDLS, CDR2 YYNGEE. The CDR3 has 14 residues. Trimming left V 0 bases short and J 2 bases short, with 8 bases between. CDR3 residues: CASSVAGVNTEAFF. In DNA, the CDR3 is TGTGCCAGCAGCGTAGCGGGGGTAAACACTGAAGCTTTCTTT.

In its sample, this clonotype was seen many times. The chain uses TRBV15 and TRBJ1-2; 9 bases align to TRBD1. With 2 bases clipped from V and 7 bases from J, the junction kept 5 bases outside the gene matches. The CDR3 totals 14 residues. The V gene's germline CDR1 is LNHNV and CDR2 YYDKDF (reference sequence). The CDR3 sequence: CATSRWTGDAGYTF. Here the CDR3 DNA reads TGTGCCACCAGCAGATGGACAGGGGACGCTGGCTACACCTTC.